The rows below give T cell receptor beta chains drawn from one sample of a study of blood T cell repertoires in COVID-19. TCRdb's table, derived via immunoSEQ multiplex PCR, lists solely in-frame clones and lacks some. The table includes roughly 160,000 clones, 80% to 90% detected once. Sequencing used peripheral blood. These TCRs come from a man aged 55 to 70 with acute or convalescent COVID-19. Each CDR3 is given without its conserved first and last residue. Clone size appears in some rows only: once, few, many, or a class for an expanded clone.

v_call	j_call	clone_size	cdr3_aa
TRBV4-1	TRBJ1-2	once	ASSDLGQNYGYT
TRBV3-1/TRBV3-2	TRBJ1-1	.	ASSQGGAVVEAF
TRBV6-6	TRBJ2-1	.	ASSYSPTSGNNEQF
TRBV5-1	TRBJ2-1	.	ASSLALAGVNEQF
TRBV4-1	TRBJ2-1	.	ASSPQRTGRSYNEQF
TRBV1	TRBJ2-3	.	TSSQAELAAISTDTQY
TRBV19	TRBJ2-7	.	ASSIGGSSYEQY
TRBV30	TRBJ1-2	few	AGSLQAFYGYT
TRBV6-5	TRBJ1-1	.	AIQDREVNTEAF
TRBV5-1	TRBJ1-1	.	ASSLAGALHTEAF
TRBV19	TRBJ2-1	.	ASRSTGSEQF
TRBV11-2	TRBJ2-3	.	ASSLLRAGVVDTQY
TRBV6-5	TRBJ2-5	.	ASSYFRRAETQY
TRBV28	TRBJ1-1	.	ASEGANRGQRGEAF
TRBV7-2	TRBJ2-5	.	ASSFVLAGLQETQY
TRBV6-5	TRBJ1-2	.	ASRGLGQGAYGYT
TRBV2	TRBJ1-5	.	ASSQGSLRAQPQH
TRBV5-5	TRBJ2-7	.	ASSPPDRAAEQY
TRBV18	TRBJ2-2	.	ASLPGTSGNGGELF
TRBV5-1	TRBJ2-3	.	ASSLNPSTDTQY
TRBV19	TRBJ2-5	.	ASTGGGAGETQY
TRBV2	TRBJ2-5	.	ASSDRTWGLGEETQY
TRBV4-2	TRBJ2-2	.	ASSPPRATNTGELF
TRBV2	TRBJ1-3	once	ASITGVSGNTIY
TRBV6-5	TRBJ2-1	few	ASSSLRDWSYNEQF
TRBV18	TRBJ2-1	.	ASSPPGQGSEQF
TRBV30	TRBJ2-2	.	AWIGSSGTGELF
TRBV5-4	TRBJ1-2	.	ASSLGQDYGYT
TRBV16	TRBJ1-5	.	ASSQSSLNQPQH
TRBV5-4	TRBJ2-3	.	ASSNRMGLSTDTQY
TRBV4-1	TRBJ2-2	.	ASSKVGGTTGELF
TRBV3-1/TRBV3-2	TRBJ1-3	.	ASSQGDRASGNTIY
TRBV28	TRBJ1-4	.	ASSTRSSEKLF
TRBV7-6	TRBJ2-5	.	ASSLDGTRGTQY
TRBV6-5	TRBJ2-7	once	ASGLYEQY
TRBV28	TRBJ2-3	.	ASSSPGGQDTDTQY
TRBV5-5	TRBJ1-5	.	ASSLASRYSNQPQH
TRBV5-1	TRBJ1-1	.	ASGLDHAGSEAF
TRBV15	TRBJ1-5	.	ATSRDRGIQPQH
TRBV9	TRBJ2-1	.	ASSVFTSSYNEQF
TRBV18	TRBJ1-5	.	ASSPQGAAYNQPQH
TRBV10-3	TRBJ2-2	few	AISEHGRDTGELF
TRBV11-3	TRBJ1-2	.	ASSSVGTGQGYGYT
TRBV27	TRBJ2-5	once	ASSLAGGMETQY
TRBV5-6	TRBJ1-2	.	ASSLIDRGPGYGYT
TRBV30	TRBJ2-7	few	AWSALTGQGYYEQY
TRBV28	TRBJ2-5	many	ASSSRTSGGRETQY
TRBV6-6	TRBJ2-1	.	ASSRGQGTYNEQF
TRBV20-1	TRBJ2-7	few	SAPTSSEQY
TRBV9	TRBJ1-3	.	ASSPQVYGNTIY
TRBV18	TRBJ1-6	.	ASSPGLRESSPLH